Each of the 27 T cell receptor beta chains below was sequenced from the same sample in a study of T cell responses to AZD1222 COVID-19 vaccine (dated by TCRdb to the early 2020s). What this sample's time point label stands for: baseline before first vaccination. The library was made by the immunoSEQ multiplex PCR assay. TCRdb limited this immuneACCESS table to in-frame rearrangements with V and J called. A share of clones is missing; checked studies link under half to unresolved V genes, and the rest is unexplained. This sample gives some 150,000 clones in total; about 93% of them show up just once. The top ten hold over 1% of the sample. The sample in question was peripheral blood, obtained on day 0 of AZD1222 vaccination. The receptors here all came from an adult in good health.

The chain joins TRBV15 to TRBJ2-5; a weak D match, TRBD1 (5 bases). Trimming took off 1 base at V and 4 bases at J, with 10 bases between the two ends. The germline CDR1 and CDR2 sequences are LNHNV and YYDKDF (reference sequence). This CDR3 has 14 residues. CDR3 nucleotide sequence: TGTGCCACCAGCAGAGGGGGCGCCGGAGAGACCCAGTACTTC. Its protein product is CATSRGGAGETQYF.

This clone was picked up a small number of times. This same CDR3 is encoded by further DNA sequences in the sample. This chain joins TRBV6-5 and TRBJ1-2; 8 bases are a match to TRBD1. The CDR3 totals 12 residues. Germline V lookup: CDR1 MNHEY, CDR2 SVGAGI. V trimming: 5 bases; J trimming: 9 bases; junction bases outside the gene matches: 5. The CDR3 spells CASSPGQGRYTF. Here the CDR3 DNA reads TGTGCCAGCAGTCCAGGACAGGGTCGCTACACCTTC.

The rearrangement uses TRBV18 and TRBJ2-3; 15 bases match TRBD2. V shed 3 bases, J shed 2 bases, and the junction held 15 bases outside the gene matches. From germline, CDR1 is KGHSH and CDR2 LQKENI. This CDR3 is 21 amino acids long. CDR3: CASSPVPWTSGRALTTDTQYF. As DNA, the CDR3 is TGTGCCAGCTCACCTGTACCCTGGACTAGCGGGAGGGCATTAACCACAGATACGCAGTATTTT. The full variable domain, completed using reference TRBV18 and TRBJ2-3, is NAGVMQNPRHLVRRRGQEARLRCSPMKGHSHVYWYRQLPEEGLKFMVYLQKENIIDESGMPKERFSAEFPKEGPSILRIQQVVRGDSAAYFCASSPVPWTSGRALTTDTQYFGPGTRLTVL.

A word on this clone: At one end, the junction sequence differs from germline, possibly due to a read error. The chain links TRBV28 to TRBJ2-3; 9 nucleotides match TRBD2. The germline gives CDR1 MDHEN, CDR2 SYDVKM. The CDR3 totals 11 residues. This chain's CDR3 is CASSYSGGVYF. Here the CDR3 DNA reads TGTGCCAGCAGTTATAGCGGGGGAGTTTACTTT.

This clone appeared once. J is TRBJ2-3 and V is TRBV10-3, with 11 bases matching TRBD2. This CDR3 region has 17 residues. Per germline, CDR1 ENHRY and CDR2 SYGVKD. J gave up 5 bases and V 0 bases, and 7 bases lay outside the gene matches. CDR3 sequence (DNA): TGTGCCATCAGTGAGTCGCTAGCGGGAGGTGGGAAAGATACGCAGTATTTT. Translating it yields CAISESLAGGGKDTQYF.

The CDR3 sequence is CASSRGGPNSPLHF. Written as DNA, the CDR3 is TGCGCCAGCAGCAGAGGGGGACCGAATTCACCCCTCCACTTT. The gene calls are TRBV5-1 and TRBJ1-6, with D possibly being TRBD1 (6 bases). The germline V and J ends were trimmed by 4 bases and 7 bases, with 12 bases remaining between them. The germline V gene has CDR1 SGHRS and CDR2 YFSETQ. The CDR3 length is 14 residues. The full variable domain, completed using reference TRBV5-1 and TRBJ1-6, is KAGVTQTPRYLIKTRGQQVTLSCSPISGHRSVSWYQQTPGQGLQFLFEYFSETQRNKGNFPGRFSGRQFSNSRSEMNVSTLELGDSALYLCASSRGGPNSPLHFGNGTRLTVT.

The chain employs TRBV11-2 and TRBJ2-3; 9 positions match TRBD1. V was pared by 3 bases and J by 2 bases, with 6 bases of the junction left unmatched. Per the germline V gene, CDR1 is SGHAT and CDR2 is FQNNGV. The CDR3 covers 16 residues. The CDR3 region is CASSLTGGLNTDTQYF. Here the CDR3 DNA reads TGTGCCAGCAGCTTGACAGGGGGACTCAACACAGATACGCAGTATTTT.

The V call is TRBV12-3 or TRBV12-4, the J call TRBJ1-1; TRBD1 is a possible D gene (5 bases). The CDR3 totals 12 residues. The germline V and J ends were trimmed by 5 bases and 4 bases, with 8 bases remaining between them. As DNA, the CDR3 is TGTGCCAGCAGTCGAGGGGCCACTGAAGCTTTCTTT. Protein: CASSRGATEAFF.

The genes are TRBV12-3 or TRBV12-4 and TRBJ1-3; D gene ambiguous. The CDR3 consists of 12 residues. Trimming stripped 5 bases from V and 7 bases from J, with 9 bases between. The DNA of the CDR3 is TGTGCCAGCAGTGTAGTTGGGAACACCATATATTTT. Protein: CASSVVGNTIYF.

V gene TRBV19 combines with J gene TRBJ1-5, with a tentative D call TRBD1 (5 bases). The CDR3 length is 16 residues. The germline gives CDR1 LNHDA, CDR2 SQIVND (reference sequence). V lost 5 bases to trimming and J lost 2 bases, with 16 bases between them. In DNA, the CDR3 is TGTGCCAGTAGTCGGGACGGGGGATTTCGCAATCAGCCCCAGCATTTT. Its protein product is CASSRDGGFRNQPQHF.

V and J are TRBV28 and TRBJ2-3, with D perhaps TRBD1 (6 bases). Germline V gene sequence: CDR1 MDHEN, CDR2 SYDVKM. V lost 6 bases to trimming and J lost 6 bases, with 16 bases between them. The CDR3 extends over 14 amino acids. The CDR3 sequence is CASSLEQGPDTQYF. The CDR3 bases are TGTGCCAGCAGCCTCGAACAGGGCCCGGATACGCAGTATTTT. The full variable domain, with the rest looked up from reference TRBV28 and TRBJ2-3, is DVKVTQSSRYLVKRTGEKVFLECVQDMDHENMFWYRQDPGLGLRLIYFSYDVKMKEKGDIPEGYSVSREKKERFSLILESASTNQTSMYLCASSLEQGPDTQYFGPGTRLTVL.

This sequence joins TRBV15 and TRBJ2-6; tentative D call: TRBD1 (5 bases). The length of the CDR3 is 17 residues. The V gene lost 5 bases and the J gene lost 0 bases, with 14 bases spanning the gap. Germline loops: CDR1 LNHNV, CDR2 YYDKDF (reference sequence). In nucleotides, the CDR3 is TGTGCCACCAGCTCAAGTACAGGATACTCTGGGGCCAACGTCCTGACTTTC. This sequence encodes CATSSSTGYSGANVLTF.

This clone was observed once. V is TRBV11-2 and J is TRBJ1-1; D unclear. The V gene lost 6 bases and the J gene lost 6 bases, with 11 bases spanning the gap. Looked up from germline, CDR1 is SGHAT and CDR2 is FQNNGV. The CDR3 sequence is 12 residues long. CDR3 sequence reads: CASSLAAPEAFF. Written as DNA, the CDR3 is TGTGCCAGCAGTTTGGCGGCGCCTGAAGCTTTCTTT.

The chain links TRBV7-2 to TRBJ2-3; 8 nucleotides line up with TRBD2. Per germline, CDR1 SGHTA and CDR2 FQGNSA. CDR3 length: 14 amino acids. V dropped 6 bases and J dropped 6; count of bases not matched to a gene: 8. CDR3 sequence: CASRSSGRGDTQYF. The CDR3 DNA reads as TGTGCCAGCAGGTCCTCCGGGAGGGGGGATACGCAGTATTTT.

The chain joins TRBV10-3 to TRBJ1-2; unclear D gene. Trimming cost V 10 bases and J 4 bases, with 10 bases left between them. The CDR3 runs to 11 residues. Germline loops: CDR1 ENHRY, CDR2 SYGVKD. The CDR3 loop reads CATRGFYGYTF. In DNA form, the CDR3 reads TGTGCCACCCGAGGTTTCTATGGCTACACCTTC.

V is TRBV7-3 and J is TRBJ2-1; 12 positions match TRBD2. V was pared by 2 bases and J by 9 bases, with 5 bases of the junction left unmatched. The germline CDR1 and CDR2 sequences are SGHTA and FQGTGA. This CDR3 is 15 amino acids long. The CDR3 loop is CASSLSGLAGSEQFF. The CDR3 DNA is TGTGCCAGCAGCTTATCTGGACTAGCGGGATCTGAGCAGTTCTTC. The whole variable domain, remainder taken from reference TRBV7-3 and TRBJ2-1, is GAGVSQTPSNKVTEKGKYVELRCDPISGHTALYWYRQSLGQGPEFLIYFQGTGAADDSGLPNDRFFAVRPEGSVSTLKIQRTERGDSAVYLCASSLSGLAGSEQFFGPGTRLTVL.

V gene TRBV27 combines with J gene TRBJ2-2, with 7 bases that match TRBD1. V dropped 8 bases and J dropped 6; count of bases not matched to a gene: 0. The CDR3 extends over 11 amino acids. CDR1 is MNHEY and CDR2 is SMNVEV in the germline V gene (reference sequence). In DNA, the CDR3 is TGTGCCAGCGGGACAGCCGGGGAGCTGTTTTTT. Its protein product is CASGTAGELFF.

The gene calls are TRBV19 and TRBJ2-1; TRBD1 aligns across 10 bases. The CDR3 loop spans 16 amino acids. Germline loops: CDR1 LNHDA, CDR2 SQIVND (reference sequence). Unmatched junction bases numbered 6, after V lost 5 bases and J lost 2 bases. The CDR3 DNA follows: TGTGCCAGTAGTCCCTTGACAGGGGGCACCTACAATGAGCAGTTCTTC. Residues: CASSPLTGGTYNEQFF.

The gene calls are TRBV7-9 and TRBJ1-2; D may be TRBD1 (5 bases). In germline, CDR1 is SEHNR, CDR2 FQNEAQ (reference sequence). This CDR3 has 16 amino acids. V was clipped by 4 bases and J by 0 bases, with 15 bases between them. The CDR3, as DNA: TGTGCCAGCAGCTGGGACCCCTCCCCAGCTAACTATGGCTACACCTTC. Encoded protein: CASSWDPSPANYGYTF.

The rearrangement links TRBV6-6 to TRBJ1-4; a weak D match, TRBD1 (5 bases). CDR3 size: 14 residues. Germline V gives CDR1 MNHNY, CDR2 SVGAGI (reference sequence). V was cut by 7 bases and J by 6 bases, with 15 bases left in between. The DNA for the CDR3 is TGTGCCAGCAACCTCGGGGGAAGTGATGAAAAACTGTTTTTT. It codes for CASNLGGSDEKLFF.

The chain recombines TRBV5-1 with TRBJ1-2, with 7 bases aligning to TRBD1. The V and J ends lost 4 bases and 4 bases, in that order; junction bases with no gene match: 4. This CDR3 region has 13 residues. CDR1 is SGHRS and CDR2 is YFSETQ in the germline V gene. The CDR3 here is CASSPGQVYGYTF. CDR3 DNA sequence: TGCGCCAGCAGCCCCGGACAGGTCTATGGCTACACCTTC. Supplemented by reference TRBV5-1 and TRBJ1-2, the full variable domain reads KAGVTQTPRYLIKTRGQQVTLSCSPISGHRSVSWYQQTPGQGLQFLFEYFSETQRNKGNFPGRFSGRQFSNSRSEMNVSTLELGDSALYLCASSPGQVYGYTFGSGTRLTVV.

Here the CDR3 DNA reads TGTGCCAGCAGCCCAGGGACAGGCGCTAACTATGGCTACACCTTC. It yields the protein CASSPGTGANYGYTF. J is TRBJ1-2 and V is TRBV13; 8 bases map to TRBD1. The germline V gene encodes CDR1 PRHDT and CDR2 FYEKMQ (reference sequence). The CDR3 is 15 residues long. Unmatched junction bases numbered 5, after V lost 5 bases and J lost 0 bases.

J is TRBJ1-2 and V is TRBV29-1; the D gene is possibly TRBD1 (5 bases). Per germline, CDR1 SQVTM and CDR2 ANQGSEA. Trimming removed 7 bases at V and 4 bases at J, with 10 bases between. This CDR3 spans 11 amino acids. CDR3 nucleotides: TGCAGCGGCCGACAGCTCTATGGCTACACCTTC. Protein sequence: CSGRQLYGYTF.

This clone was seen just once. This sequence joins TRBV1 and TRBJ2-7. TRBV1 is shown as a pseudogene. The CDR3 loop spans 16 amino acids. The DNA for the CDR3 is TGCACCAGCAGCCAACGGGACCCCTACTGGGTCTACGAGCAGTACGTC. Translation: CTSSQRDPYWVYEQYV.

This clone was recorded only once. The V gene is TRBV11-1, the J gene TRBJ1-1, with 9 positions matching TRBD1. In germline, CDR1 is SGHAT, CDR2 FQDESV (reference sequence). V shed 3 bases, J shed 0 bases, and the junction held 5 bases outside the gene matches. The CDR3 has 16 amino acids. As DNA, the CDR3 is TGTGCCAGCAGCTTCGGGACAGGGATGATGAACACTGAAGCTTTCTTT. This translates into CASSFGTGMMNTEAFF.

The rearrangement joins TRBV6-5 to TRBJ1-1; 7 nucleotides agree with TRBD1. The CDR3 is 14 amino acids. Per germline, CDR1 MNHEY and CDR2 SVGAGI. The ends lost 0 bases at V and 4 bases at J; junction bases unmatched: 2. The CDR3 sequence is CASSYSPGGTEAFF. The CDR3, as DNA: TGTGCCAGCAGTTACTCGCCAGGGGGCACTGAAGCTTTCTTT.

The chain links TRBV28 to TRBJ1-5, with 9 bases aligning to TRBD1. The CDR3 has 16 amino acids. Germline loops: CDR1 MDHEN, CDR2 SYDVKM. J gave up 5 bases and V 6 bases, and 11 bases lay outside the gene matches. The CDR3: CASSSGTGIVDQPQHF. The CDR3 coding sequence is TGTGCCAGCAGCTCCGGGACAGGGATAGTGGATCAGCCCCAGCATTTT.